This paragraph reports one T cell receptor (beta chain). The entry originates in a study of blood T cell repertoires in COVID-19. Whole-study context: Spain, Italy and the United States supplied samples that represented acute and convalescent COVID-19. PBMCs, B-cell-depleted T cells, or T cells provided the cDNA or gDNA that made up the material.

The CDR3 has 10 residues. Trimming shortened V by 5 bases and J by 8 bases, and 4 bases separated the two germline ends. CDR1 and CDR2 from the germline V gene are MNHEY and SMNVEV (reference sequence). As processed by the authors: From reference gene primer amplification, estimates of nucleated cell counts were derived. Sequencing used immunoSEQ multiplex PCR; TCRdb keeps in-frame clones, though not all of them. The D gene and trimming were derived from the DNA, and the V and J assignments and clone size from that table. The sample contains 250,000 or so clones, 86% of which appear only once. This clonotype was obtained from a man between 35 and 55 years old with active or convalescent COVID-19. The chain recombines TRBV27 with TRBJ2-1; D remains unclear. Sequencing used peripheral blood. The CDR3 DNA reads as TGTGCCAGCAGTCGGGATGAGCAGTTCTTC. Its protein is CASSRDEQFF.